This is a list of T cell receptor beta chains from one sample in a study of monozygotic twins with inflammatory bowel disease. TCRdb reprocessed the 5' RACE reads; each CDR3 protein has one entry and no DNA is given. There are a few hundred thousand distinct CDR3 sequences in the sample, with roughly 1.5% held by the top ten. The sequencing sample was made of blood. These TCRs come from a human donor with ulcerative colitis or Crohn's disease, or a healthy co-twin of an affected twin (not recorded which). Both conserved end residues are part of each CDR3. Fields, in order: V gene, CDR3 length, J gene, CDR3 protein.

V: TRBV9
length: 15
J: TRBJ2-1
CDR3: CASSVDAESYNEQFF

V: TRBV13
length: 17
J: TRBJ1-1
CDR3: CASSLGTGGLVGTEAFF

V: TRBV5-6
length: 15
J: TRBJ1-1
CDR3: CASSLPGARITEAFF

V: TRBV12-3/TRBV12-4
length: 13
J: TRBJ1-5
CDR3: CASSLGRHQPQHF

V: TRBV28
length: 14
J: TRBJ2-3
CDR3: CASSSSRDTDTQYF

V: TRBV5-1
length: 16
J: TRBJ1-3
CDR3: CASSSSNMLSGNTIYF

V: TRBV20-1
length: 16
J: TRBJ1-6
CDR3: CSAPDRVSSYNSPLHF

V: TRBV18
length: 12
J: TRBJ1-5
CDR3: CASSGSNQPQHF

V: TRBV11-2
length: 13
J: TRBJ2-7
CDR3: CASSARGAYEQYF

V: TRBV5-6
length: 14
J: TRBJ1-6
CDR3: CASSLNRLNSPLHF

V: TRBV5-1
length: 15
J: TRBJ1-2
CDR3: CASSLSVGPWDGYTF

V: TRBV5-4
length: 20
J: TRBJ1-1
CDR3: CASSFFRTRDRAFMNTEAFF

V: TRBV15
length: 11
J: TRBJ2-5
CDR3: CATSIGGTQYF

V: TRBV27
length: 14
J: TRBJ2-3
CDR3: CASSRPPFTDTQYF

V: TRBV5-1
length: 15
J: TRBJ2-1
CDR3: CASSTGGLSYNEQFF

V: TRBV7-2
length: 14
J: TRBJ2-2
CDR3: CASSRDWGTGELFF

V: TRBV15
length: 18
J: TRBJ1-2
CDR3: CATSRGGGGVLVGYGYTF

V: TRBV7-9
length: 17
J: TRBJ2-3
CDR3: CASSLESHATSLNTQYF

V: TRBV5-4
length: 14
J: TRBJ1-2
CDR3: CASSLGGGFYGYTF

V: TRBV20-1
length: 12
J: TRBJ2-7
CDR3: CSAEGDASEQYF

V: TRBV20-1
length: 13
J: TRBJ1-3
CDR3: CSAQFGGGNTIYF

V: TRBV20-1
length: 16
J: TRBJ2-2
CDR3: CSAPPPTGRGTGELFF